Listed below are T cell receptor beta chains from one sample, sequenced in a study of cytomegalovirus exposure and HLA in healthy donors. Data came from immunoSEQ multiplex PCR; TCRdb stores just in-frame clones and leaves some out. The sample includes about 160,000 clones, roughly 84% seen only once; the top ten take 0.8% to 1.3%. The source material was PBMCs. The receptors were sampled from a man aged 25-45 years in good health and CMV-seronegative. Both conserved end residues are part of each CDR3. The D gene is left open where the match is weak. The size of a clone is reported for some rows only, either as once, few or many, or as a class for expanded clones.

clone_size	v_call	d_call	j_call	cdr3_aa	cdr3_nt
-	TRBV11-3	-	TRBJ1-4	CASSLVRLPNPNEKLFF	TGTGCCAGCAGCTTAGTTCGGTTGCCCAACCCAAATGAAAAACTGTTTTTT
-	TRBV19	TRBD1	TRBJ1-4	CASKWAGQAGEKLFF	TGTGCCAGTAAGTGGGCCGGACAGGCCGGGGAAAAACTGTTTTTT
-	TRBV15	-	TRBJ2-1	CATSRGGRAGAYNEQFF	TGTGCCACCAGCAGAGGCGGTCGGGCGGGGGCGTACAATGAGCAGTTCTTC
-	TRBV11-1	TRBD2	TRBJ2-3	CASSRPGGDTQYF	TGTGCCAGCAGCCGACCGGGAGGAGATACGCAGTATTTT
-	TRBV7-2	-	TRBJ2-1	CASSLDRVKVNEQFF	TGTGCCAGCAGCTTAGACAGGGTCAAGGTAAATGAGCAGTTCTTC
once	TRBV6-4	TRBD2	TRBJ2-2	CASSVAGGNTGELFF	TGTGCCAGCAGTGTAGCGGGAGGGAACACCGGGGAGCTGTTTTTT
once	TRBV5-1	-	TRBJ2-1	CASSFTTSRGNEQFF	TGCGCCAGCAGCTTTACCACTAGCCGGGGAAATGAGCAGTTCTTC
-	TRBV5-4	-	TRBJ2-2	CASSFDLAGELFF	TGTGCCAGCAGCTTTGACCTAGCCGGGGAGCTGTTTTTT
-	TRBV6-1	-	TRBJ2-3	CASSSRGADTQYF	TGTGCCAGCAGCTCCAGGGGGGCAGATACGCAGTATTTT
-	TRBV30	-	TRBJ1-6	CAWSVREVFNSPLHF	TGTGCCTGGAGTGTACGCGAGGTATTTAATTCACCCCTCCACTTT
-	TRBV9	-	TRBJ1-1	CASKGTGFGTEAFF	TGTGCCAGCAAGGGTACAGGGTTTGGGACTGAAGCTTTCTTT
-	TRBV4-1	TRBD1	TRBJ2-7	CASSRGDRTYEQYF	TGCGCCAGCAGCCGCGGGGACAGGACCTACGAGCAGTACTTC
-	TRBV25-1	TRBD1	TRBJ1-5	CASSTTGGNQPQHF	TGTGCCAGCAGTACGACAGGGGGCAATCAGCCCCAGCATTTT
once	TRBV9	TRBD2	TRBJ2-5	CASSVLAGEGETQYF	TGTGCCAGCAGCGTCCTAGCGGGAGAAGGGGAGACCCAGTACTTC
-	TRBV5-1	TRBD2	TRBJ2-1	CASSYGLAGGIADEQFF	TGCGCCAGCAGCTACGGACTAGCGGGAGGAATAGCGGATGAGCAGTTCTTC
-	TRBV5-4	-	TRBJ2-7	CASSLEGIGRTYEQYF	TGTGCCAGCAGCTTGGAGGGGATCGGCCGAACCTACGAGCAGTACTTC
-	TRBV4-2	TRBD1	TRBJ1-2	CASGQAPGQGNPDTF	TGTGCCAGCGGCCAAGCTCCGGGACAGGGGAACCCTGACACCTTC
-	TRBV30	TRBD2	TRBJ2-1	CAWSAPWLAGANEQFF	TGTGCCTGGAGTGCACCATGGCTAGCGGGGGCCAATGAGCAGTTCTTC
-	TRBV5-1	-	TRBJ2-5	CASSLGQQETQYF	TGCGCCAGCAGCTTAGGACAGCAAGAGACCCAGTACTTC
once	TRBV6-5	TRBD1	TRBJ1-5	CASSFRQGDQPQHF	TGTGCCAGCAGTTTCCGACAGGGAGATCAGCCCCAGCATTTT
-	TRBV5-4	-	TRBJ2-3	CASSSLTTDTQYF	TGTGCCAGCAGTTCACTTACCACAGATACGCAGTATTTT
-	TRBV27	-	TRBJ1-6	CASSLSHRGSYNSPLHF	TGTGCCAGCAGTCTCTCTCACCGGGGGTCCTATAATTCACCCCTCCACTTT
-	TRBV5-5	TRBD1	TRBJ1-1	CASSLGDSSNTEAFF	TGTGCCAGCAGCTTAGGGGACAGTTCGAACACTGAAGCTTTCTTT
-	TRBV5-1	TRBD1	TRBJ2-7	CASSLDPTGGAFPEQYF	TGCGCCAGCAGCTTGGATCCCACAGGGGGCGCGTTCCCCGAACAGTACTTC
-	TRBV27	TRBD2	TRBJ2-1	CASTRILGLADNEQFF	TGTGCCAGCACTCGAATTTTGGGACTAGCGGATAATGAGCAGTTCTTC
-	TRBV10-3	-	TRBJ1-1	CAISESAQVNTEAFF	TGTGCCATCAGTGAGTCGGCACAAGTGAACACTGAAGCTTTCTTT
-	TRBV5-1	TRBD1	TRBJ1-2	CASTDRINYGYTF	TGCGCCAGCACGGACAGGATAAACTATGGCTACACCTTC
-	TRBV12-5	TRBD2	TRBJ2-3	CASGFFMRPLSGSTDTQYF	TGTGCTAGTGGTTTCTTCATGAGGCCCCTTAGCGGGAGTACAGATACGCAGTATTTT
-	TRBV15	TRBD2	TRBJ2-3	CATSRDRGLAGALSQYF	TGTGCCACCAGCAGAGATCGGGGGCTAGCGGGAGCTTTGTCGCAGTATTTT
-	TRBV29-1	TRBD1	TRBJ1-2	CSVGTGGGYTF	TGCAGCGTTGGGACAGGCGGAGGCTACACCTTC
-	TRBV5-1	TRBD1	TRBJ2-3	CASSLDGQATDTQYF	TGCGCCAGCAGCTTGGACGGACAGGCGACAGATACGCAGTATTTT
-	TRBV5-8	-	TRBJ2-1	CASRLVARASSYNEQFF	TGTGCCAGTCGCTTGGTAGCGAGGGCGAGCTCCTACAATGAGCAGTTCTTC
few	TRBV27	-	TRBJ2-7	CASREQGREQYF	TGTGCCAGCAGGGAGCAGGGCCGCGAGCAGTACTTC
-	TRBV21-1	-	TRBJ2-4	CASSPRLTRGIQYF	TGTGCCAGCAGCCCTCGTTTGACCCGGGGCATTCAGTACTTC
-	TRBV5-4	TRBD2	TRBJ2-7	CASSFGLGTYEQYF	TGTGCCAGCAGCTTCGGACTAGGGACCTACGAGCAGTACTTC
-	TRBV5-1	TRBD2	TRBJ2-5	CASSGGLAGGPPQTQYF	TGCGCCAGCAGCGGGGGACTAGCGGGAGGGCCTCCGCAGACCCAGTACTTC
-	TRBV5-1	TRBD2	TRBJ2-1	CASSLFRTSGGVNEQFF	TGCGCCAGCAGCTTGTTCCGGACTAGCGGGGGGGTCAATGAGCAGTTCTTC
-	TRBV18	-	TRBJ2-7	CASSPDRNSYEQYF	TGTGCCAGCTCACCGGACAGAAACTCCTACGAGCAGTACTTC
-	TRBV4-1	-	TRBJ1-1	CASSQEEGLNTEAFF	TGCGCCAGCAGCCAAGAGGAGGGGTTGAACACTGAAGCTTTCTTT
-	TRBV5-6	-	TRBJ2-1	CASSAGPEHNEQFF	TGTGCCAGCAGCGCGGGCCCAGAGCACAATGAGCAGTTCTTC
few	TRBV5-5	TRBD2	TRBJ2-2	CASSLSGGDYTGELFF	TGTGCCAGCAGCTTGAGCGGGGGCGATTACACCGGGGAGCTGTTTTTT
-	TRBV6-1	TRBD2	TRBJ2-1	CASSGVIAGGEPLEQFF	TGTGCCAGCAGTGGCGTGATAGCGGGGGGGGAACCTCTGGAGCAGTTCTTC
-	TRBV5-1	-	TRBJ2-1	CASSTPGLEQFF	TGCGCCAGCTCTACTCCGGGACTCGAGCAGTTCTTC
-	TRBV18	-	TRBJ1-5	CASSPLADSNQPQHF	TGTGCCAGCTCACCACTGGCGGATAGCAATCAGCCCCAGCATTTT
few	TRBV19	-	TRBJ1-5	CASSIRTVSNQPQHF	TGTGCCAGTAGTATACGGACAGTCAGCAATCAGCCCCAGCATTTT
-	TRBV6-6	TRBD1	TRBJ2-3	CASSYQGQGTDTQYF	TGTGCCAGCAGTTACCAGGGACAGGGGACAGATACGCAGTATTTT
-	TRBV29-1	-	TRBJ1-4	CSVKDRNEKLFF	TGCAGCGTAAAAGACAGGAACGAAAAACTGTTTTTT
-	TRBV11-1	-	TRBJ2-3	CASSFLPLSTDTQYF	TGTGCCAGCAGCTTTCTACCTCTAAGCACAGATACGCAGTATTTT
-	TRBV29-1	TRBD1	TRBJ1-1	CSVGDRGNTEAFF	TGCAGCGTTGGTGACAGGGGGAACACTGAAGCTTTCTTT
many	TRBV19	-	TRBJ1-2	CASATVNNYGYTF	TGTGCCAGCGCCACAGTGAATAACTATGGCTACACCTTC
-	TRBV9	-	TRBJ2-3	CASSVGRTASTDTQYF	TGTGCCAGCAGCGTAGGCCGGACAGCAAGCACAGATACGCAGTATTTT
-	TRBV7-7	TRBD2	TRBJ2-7	CASSLERGGEQYF	TGTGCCAGCAGCTTAGAGCGGGGTGGCGAGCAGTACTTC
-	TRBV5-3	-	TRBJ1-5	CARSLDYNPNQPQHF	TGTGCCAGAAGCTTGGACTATAATCCCAATCAGCCCCAGCATTTT
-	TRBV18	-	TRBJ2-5	CASSPRIHLAQETQYF	TGTGCCAGCTCACCAAGGATTCATCTAGCTCAAGAGACCCAGTACTTC
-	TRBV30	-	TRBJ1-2	CAFRQTYGYTF	TGTGCCTTCAGACAGACCTATGGCTACACCTTC
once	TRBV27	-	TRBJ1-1	CASSLGGLRDTEAFF	TGTGCCAGCAGTTTAGGAGGGTTACGGGACACTGAAGCTTTCTTT
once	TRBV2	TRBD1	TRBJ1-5	CASSSGQGGQPQHF	TGTGCCAGCAGTTCTGGACAGGGTGGTCAGCCCCAGCATTTT
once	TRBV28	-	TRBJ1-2	CASSPSTLNYGYTF	TGTGCCAGCAGTCCCTCGACACTCAACTATGGCTACACCTTC